This entry features one T cell receptor beta chain sequence. Trimming removed 2 bases at V and 6 bases at J, with 14 bases between. Germline V lookup: CDR1 MNHEY, CDR2 SMNVEV (reference sequence). The CDR3 has 16 amino acids. The data derive from a study of cytomegalovirus exposure and HLA in healthy donors. Study information: From 150 million to 200 million T cells, an earlier analysis saw roughly 120 million unique TCR beta sequences.

This PCR relied on a set of 60 Vbeta primers and 13 Jbeta primers. Methods used by the authors: In a later analysis, some 10 million of around 75 million unique beta chains occurred in at least two donors. Generated by immunoSEQ multiplex PCR, the TCRdb table keeps only in-frame clones and is missing some. The DNA was the basis for D and trimming; V, J and clone size are from that table. The data hold 100,000 to 150,000 clones, with over 70% observed a single time. The chain has TRBV27 and TRBJ1-6; tentatively, D is TRBD1 (5 bases). Sequencing input: PBMCs. The receptor's source is a female donor in good health and CMV-seronegative. Here the CDR3 reads CASSLRRGTRNSPLHF. The CDR3 DNA reads TGTGCCAGCAGTTTAAGAAGGGGCACGCGTAATTCACCCCTCCACTTT.